A single TCR beta chain is shown here with its context. The data were produced by immunoSEQ multiplex PCR, yet TCRdb's version contains in-frame clones alone and is incomplete. Of some 120,000 clones listed, around 81% are singletons. The data were obtained in a study of blood T cell repertoires in COVID-19. Germline V gene data show CDR1 as MNHEY and CDR2 as SMNVEV (reference sequence). J lost 1 base, V lost 5 bases, and 12 bases had no gene match. CDR3 length equals 17 residues. The TCR was taken from a woman in her 50s with acute or convalescent COVID-19. This rearrangement joins TRBV27 to TRBJ2-7, with 9 bases fitting TRBD2. The sequenced material came from peripheral blood. The CDR3 protein is CASSHTSGFGGSYEQYF. In nucleotides, the CDR3 is TGTGCCAGCAGTCACACTAGCGGGTTTGGGGGGTCCTACGAGCAGTACTTC.